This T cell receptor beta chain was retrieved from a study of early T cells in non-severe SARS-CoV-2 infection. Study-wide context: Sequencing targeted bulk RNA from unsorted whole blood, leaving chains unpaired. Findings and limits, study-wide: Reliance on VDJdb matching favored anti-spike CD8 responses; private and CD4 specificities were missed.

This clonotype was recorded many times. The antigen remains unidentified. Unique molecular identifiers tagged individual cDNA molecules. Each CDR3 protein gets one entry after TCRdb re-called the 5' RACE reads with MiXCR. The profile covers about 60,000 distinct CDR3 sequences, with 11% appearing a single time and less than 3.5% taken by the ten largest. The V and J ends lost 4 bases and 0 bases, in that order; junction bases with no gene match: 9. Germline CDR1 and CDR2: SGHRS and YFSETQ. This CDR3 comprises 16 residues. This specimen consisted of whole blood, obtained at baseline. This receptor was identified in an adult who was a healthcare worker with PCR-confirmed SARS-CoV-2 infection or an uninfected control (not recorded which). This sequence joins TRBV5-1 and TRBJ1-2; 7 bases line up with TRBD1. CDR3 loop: CASSKGDSSPNYGYTF. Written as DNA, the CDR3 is TGCGCCAGCAGCAAGGGGGACAGCAGCCCTAACTATGGCTACACCTTC.